This T cell receptor (beta chain) was captured by sequencing in a study of cytomegalovirus exposure and HLA in healthy donors. PCR involved 60 Vbeta and 13 Jbeta primers. Assay: immunoSEQ multiplex PCR; the TCRdb copy retains only in-frame clones and omits some. The data hold about 190,000 clones, with roughly four fifths observed a single time. About this clone: Its antigen is not known.

Study observations and caveats: A later analysis reported that several of the most significant clusters appeared to be linked to common viral pathogens, among them Epstein-Barr virus. One later analysis reportedly identified an Asian-associated ancestry cluster that showed fewer N-insertions than the approximately 700-donor mean. Specificity of three CMV-associated chains for CMV antigens was verified in vitro. For most subjects, TCR beta sequences were reported to predict HLA-A and HLA-B alleles with accuracy.

Germline lookup yields CDR1 SEHNR and CDR2 FQNEAQ (reference sequence). The CDR3 is made up of 13 amino acids. Trimming cost V 0 bases and J 6 bases, with 9 bases left between them. Specimen: PBMCs. The V call is TRBV7-9, the J call TRBJ2-7; D is undetermined. The sequence derives from a woman in her 30s in good health and CMV-seropositive. The chain's CDR3 is CASSLALIGEQYF. In DNA, the CDR3 is TGTGCCAGCAGCTTAGCGCTAATTGGCGAGCAGTACTTC.